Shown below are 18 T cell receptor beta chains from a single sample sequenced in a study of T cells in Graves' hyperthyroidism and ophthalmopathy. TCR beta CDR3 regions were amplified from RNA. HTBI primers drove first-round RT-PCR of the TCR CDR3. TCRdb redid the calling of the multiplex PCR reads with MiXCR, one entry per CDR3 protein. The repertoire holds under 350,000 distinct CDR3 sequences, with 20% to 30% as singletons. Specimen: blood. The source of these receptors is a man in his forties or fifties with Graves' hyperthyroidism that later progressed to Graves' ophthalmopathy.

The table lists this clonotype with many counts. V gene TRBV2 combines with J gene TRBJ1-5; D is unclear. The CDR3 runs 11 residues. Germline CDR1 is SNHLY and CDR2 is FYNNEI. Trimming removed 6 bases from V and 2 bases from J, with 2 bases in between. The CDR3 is CASRRNQPQHF. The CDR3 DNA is TGTGCCAGCAGGCGCAATCAGCCCCAGCATTTT.

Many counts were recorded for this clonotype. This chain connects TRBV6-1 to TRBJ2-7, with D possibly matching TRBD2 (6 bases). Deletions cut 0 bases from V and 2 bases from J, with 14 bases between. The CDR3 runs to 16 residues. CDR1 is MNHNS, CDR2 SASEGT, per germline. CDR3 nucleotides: TGTGCCAGCAGTGAAGCAGTGGGTAGCGGACCCTACGAGCAGTACTTC. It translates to CASSEAVGSGPYEQYF.

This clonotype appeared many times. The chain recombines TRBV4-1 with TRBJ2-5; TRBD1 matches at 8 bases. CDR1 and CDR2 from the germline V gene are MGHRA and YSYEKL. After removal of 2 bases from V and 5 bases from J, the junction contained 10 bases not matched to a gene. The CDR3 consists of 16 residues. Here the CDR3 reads CASSQRQGAGPETQYF. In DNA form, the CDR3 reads TGCGCCAGCAGCCAAAGGCAGGGGGCAGGTCCGGAGACCCAGTACTTC.

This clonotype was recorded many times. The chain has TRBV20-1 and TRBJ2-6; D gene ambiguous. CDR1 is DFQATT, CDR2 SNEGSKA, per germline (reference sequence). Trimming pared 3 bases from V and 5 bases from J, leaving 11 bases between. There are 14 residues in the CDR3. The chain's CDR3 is CSARQSLWANVLTF. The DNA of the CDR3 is TGCAGTGCTAGGCAAAGCCTTTGGGCCAACGTCCTGACTTTC.

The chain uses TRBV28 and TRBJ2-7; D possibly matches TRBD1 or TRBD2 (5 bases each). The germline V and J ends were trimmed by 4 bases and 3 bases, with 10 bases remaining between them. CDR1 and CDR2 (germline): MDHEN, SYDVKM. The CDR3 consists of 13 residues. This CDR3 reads CASSSGTRYEQYF. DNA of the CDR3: TGTGCCAGCAGTTCCGGGACCCGCTACGAGCAGTACTTC.

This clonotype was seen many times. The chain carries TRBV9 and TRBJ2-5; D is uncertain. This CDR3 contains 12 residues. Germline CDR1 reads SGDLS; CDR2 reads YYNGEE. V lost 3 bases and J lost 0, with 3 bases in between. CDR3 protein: CASSAYQETQYF. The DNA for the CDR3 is TGTGCCAGCAGCGCTTACCAAGAGACCCAGTACTTC.

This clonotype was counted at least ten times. CDR3 nucleotides: TGTGCCAGCAGCCAAATAAAAGAGACCCAGTACTTC. This codes for CASSQIKETQYF. This chain links TRBV4-2 with TRBJ2-5, with D unclear. Germline CDR1 is LGHNA and CDR2 is YNFKEQ. The CDR3 covers 12 residues. Trimming stripped 2 bases from V and 3 bases from J, with 4 bases between.

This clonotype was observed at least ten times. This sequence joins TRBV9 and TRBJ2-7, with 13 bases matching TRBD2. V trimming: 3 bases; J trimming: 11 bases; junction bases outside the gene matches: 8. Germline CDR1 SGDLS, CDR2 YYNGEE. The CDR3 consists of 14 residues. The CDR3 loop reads CASSGQLAGGLKYF. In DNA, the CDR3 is TGTGCCAGCAGCGGCCAACTAGCGGGAGGGCTAAAGTACTTC.

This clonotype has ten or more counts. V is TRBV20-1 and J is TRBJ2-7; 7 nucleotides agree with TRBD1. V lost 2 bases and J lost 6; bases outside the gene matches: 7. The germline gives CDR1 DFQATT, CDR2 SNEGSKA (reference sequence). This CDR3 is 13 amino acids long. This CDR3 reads CSARMTGIGEQYF. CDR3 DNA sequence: TGCAGTGCTAGAATGACAGGGATCGGCGAGCAGTACTTC.

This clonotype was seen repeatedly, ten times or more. In DNA form, the CDR3 reads TGTGCCAGCAGCTTCAACAGGGGGCCCTACGAGCAGTACTTC. This codes for CASSFNRGPYEQYF. V usage is TRBV7-9 and J usage is TRBJ2-7; 9 nucleotides match TRBD1. Trimming cost V 3 bases and J 2 bases; bases outside gene matches: 2. There are 14 residues in the CDR3. Germline V gives CDR1 SEHNR, CDR2 FQNEAQ (reference sequence).

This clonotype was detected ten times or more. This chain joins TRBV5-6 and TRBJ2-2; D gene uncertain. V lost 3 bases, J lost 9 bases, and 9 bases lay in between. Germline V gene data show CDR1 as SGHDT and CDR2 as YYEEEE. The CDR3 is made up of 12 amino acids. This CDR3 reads CASSSMNWELFF. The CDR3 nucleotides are TGTGCCAGCAGCTCGATGAACTGGGAGCTGTTTTTT.

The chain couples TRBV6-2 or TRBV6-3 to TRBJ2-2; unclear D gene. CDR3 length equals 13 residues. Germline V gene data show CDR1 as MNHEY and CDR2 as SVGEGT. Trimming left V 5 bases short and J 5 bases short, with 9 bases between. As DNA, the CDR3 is TGTGCCAGCAGTCACACAGAAACCGGGGAGCTGTTTTTT. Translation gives CASSHTETGELFF.

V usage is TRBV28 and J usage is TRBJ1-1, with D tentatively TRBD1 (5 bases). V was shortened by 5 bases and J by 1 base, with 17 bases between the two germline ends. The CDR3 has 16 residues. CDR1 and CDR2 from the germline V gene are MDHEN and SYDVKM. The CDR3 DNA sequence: TGTGCCAGCAGTGAAGAGGAACTTACAGGGAACACTGAAGCTTTCTTT. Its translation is CASSEEELTGNTEAFF.

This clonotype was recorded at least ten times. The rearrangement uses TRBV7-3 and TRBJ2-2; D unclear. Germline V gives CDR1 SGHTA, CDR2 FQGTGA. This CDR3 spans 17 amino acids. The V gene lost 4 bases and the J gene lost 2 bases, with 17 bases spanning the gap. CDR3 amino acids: CASSSTSVAFNTGELFF. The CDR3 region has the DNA TGTGCCAGCAGCTCGACTTCTGTCGCTTTCAACACCGGGGAGCTGTTTTTT.

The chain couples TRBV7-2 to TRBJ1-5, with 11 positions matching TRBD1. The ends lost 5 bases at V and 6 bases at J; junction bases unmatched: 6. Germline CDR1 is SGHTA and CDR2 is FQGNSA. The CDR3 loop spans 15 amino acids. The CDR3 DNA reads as TGTGCCAGCAGCCGGACAGGGGGCGCTACTCAGCCCCAGCATTTT. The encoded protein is CASSRTGGATQPQHF.

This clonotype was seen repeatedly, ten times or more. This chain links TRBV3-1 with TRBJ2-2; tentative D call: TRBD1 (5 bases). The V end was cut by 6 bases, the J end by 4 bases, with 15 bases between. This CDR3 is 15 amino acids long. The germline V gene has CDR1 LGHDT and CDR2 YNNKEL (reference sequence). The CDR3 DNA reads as TGTGCCAGCAGGAAGACAGTAGTTATCACCGGGGAGCTGTTTTTT. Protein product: CASRKTVVITGELFF.

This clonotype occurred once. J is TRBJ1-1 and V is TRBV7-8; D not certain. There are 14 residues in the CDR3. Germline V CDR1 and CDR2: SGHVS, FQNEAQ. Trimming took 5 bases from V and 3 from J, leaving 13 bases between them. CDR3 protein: CASSTTPRDTEAFF. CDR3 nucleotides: TGTGCCAGCAGCACGACACCAAGGGACACTGAAGCTTTCTTT.

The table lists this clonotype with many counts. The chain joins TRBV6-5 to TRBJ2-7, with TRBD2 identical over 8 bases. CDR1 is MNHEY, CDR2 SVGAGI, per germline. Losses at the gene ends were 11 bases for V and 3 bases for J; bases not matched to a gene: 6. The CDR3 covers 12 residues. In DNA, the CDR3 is TGTGCCGCGGCGGGAGGAATCTACGAGCAGTACTTC. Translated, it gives CAAAGGIYEQYF.